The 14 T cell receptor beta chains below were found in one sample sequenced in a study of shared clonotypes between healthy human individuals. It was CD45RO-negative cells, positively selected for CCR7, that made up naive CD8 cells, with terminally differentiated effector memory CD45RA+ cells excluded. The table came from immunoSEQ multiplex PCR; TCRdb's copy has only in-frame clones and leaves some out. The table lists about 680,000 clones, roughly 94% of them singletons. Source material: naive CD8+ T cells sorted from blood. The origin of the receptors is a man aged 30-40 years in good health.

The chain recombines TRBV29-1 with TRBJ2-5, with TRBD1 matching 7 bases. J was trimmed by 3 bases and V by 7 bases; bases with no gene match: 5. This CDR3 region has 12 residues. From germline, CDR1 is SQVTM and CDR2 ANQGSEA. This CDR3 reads CSAWQGEETQYF. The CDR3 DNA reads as TGCAGCGCCTGGCAGGGGGAAGAGACCCAGTACTTC.

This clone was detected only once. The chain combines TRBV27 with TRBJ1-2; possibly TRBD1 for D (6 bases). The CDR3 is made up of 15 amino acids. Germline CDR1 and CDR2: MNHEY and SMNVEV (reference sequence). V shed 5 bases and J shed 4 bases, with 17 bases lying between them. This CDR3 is CASSGPFGGGYGYTF. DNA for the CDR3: TGTGCCAGCAGTGGCCCCTTCGGAGGGGGCTATGGCTACACCTTC.

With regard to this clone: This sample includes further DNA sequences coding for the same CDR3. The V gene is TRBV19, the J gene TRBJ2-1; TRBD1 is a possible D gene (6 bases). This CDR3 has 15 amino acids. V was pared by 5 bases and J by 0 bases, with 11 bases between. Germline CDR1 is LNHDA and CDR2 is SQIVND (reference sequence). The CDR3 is CASSRGGNSYNEQFF. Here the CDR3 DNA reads TGTGCCAGTAGTCGAGGGGGTAACTCCTACAATGAGCAGTTCTTC.

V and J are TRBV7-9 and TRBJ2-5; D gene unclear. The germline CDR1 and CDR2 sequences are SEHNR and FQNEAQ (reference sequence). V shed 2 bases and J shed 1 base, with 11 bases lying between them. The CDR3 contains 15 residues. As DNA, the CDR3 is TGTGCCAGCAGCTTACGTGTCGTTCGCCAAGAGACCCAGTACTTC. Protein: CASSLRVVRQETQYF.

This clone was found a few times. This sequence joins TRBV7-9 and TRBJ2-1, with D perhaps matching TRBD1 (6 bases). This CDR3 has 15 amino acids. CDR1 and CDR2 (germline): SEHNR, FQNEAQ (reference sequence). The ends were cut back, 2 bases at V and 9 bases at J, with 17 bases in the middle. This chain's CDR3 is CASSLQNPEGGEQFF. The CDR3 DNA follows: TGTGCCAGCAGCTTACAGAACCCGGAAGGGGGTGAGCAGTTCTTC. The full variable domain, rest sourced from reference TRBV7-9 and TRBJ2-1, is DTGVSQNPRHKITKRGQNVTFRCDPISEHNRLYWYRQTLGQGPEFLTYFQNEAQLEKSRLLSDRFSAERPKGSFSTLEIQRTEQGDSAMYLCASSLQNPEGGEQFFGPGTRLTVL.

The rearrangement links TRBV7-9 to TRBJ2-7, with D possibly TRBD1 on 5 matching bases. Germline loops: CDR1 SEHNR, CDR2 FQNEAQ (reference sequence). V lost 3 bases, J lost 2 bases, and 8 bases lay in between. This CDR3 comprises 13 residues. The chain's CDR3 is CASSLDNAYEQYF. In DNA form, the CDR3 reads TGTGCCAGCAGCTTGGACAATGCCTACGAGCAGTACTTC.

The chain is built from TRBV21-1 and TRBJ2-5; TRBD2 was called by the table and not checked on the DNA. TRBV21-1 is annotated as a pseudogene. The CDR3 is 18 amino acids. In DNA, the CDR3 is TGTGCCAGCAGCAAAGAAGGTAAGGGAACAGGGAGGGAAGAGACCCAGTACTTC. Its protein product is CASSKEGKGTGREETQYF.

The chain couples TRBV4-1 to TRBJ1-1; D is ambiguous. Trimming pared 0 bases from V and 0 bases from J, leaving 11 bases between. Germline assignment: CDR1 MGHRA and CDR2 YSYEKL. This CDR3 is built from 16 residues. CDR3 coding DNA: TGCGCCAGCAGCCAAGATCCCGGCGGCTTGAACACTGAAGCTTTCTTT. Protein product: CASSQDPGGLNTEAFF.

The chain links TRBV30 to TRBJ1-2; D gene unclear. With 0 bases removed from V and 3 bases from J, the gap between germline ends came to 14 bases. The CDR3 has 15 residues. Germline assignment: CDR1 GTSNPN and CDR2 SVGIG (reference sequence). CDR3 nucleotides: TGTGCCTGGAGTGTAAGACGGGGATGGGACTATGGCTACACCTTC. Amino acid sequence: CAWSVRRGWDYGYTF.

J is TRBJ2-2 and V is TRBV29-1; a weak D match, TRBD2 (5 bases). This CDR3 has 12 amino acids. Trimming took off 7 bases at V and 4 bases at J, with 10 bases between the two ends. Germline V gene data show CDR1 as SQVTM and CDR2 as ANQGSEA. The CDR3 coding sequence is TGCAGCGCCCGGGATTTCACCGGGGAGCTGTTTTTT. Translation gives CSARDFTGELFF.

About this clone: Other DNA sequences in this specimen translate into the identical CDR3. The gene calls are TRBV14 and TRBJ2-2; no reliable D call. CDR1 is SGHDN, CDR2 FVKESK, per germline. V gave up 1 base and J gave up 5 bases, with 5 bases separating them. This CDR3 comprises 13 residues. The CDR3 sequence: CASSQVGTGELFF. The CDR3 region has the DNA TGTGCCAGCAGCCAAGTCGGGACCGGGGAGCTGTTTTTT.

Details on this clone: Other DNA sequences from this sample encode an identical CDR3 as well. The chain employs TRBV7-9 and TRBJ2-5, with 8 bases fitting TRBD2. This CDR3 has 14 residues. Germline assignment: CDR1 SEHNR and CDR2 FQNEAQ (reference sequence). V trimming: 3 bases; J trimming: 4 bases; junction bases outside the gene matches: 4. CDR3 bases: TGTGCCAGCAGCTTGCCCGGGGGGGCAGAGACCCAGTACTTC. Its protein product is CASSLPGGAETQYF.

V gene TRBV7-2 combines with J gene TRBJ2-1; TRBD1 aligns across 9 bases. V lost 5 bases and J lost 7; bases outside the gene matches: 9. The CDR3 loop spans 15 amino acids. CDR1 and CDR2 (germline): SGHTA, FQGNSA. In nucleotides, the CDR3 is TGTGCCAGCAGCCCCAGGACAGGGGCGGGAAATGAGCAGTTCTTC. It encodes CASSPRTGAGNEQFF.

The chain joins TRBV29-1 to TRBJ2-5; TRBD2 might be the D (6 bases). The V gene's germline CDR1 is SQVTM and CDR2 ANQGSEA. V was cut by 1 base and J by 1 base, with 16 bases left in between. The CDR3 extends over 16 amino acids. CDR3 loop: CSVEGTTGRRQETQYF. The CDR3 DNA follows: TGCAGCGTTGAAGGGACTACGGGACGGCGCCAAGAGACCCAGTACTTC.